This TCR beta chain was identified in a study of shared clonotypes between healthy human individuals. Overall study results and limits: Naive subsets generally had larger estimated richness than memory subsets.

Naive CD8 cells lacked CD45RO, underwent positive selection for CCR7 and left out terminally differentiated effector memory CD45RA+ cells. Caucasian adults living in Nashville, Tennessee, provided all samples. Using immunoSEQ multiplex PCR, the repertoire was profiled, and TCRdb retains in-frame clones only, with some absent. The data show around 620,000 clones, 85% to 95% seen once. This CDR3 comprises 13 residues. Germline-derived CDR1 and CDR2 are MNHEY and SMNVEV (reference sequence). Regarding this clone: The antigen remains unidentified. An end of the junction does not agree with germline; a read error may underlie this.

The sample comprised naive CD8+ T cells sorted from blood. The clonotype was recovered from a woman in her 30s in good health. The rearrangement links TRBV27 to TRBJ2-7; maybe TRBD2 (6 bases). Here the CDR3 DNA reads TGTGCCACCAGTATCGGAGGGGCCTACGAGCAGTACTTC. Protein product: CATSIGGAYEQYF.